This entry concerns a single TCR beta chain. Antigen specificity is unknown. The primer mix had 60 Vbeta and 13 Jbeta primers. Only in-frame clones appear in the TCRdb table, and some are missing; sequencing was by immunoSEQ multiplex PCR. The sample holds roughly 150,000 clones, about three quarters seen once. This entry comes from a study of cytomegalovirus exposure and HLA in healthy donors. Findings of the study overall: Three chains linked to CMV were shown in vitro to be specific for CMV antigens. One variant, a missense change in DCLRE1C, was linked in a later analysis to TCR beta V- and J-gene trimming.

Sequenced input: PBMCs. This clonotype was obtained from a male donor in good health and CMV-seronegative.

The CDR3 sequence: CASSDGHPNTEAFF. CDR3 DNA sequence: TGTGCCAGCAGTGATGGGCACCCGAACACTGAAGCTTTCTTT. The chain joins TRBV25-1 to TRBJ1-1; D gene unclear. The CDR3 is made up of 14 amino acids. Trimming took 3 bases from V and 1 from J, leaving 9 bases between them. Germline-derived CDR1 and CDR2 are MGHDK and SYGVNS.